The 11 T cell receptor beta chains below all came from one sample that was sequenced in a study of T cell changes during pregnancy in multiple sclerosis. Clones were read by immunoSEQ multiplex PCR, and TCRdb kept only the in-frame ones, dropping some. The sample consists of about 89,000 clones, approximately 94% of them appearing once. The source was peripheral blood, collected in the third trimester of pregnancy. Source of these receptors: a female donor with multiple sclerosis, enrolled in a pregnancy study.

The chain is built from TRBV4-3 and TRBJ2-5; TRBD1 matches 7 bases. V was pared by 4 bases and J by 3 bases, with 2 bases of the junction left unmatched. CDR3 length: 13 amino acids. Germline V gene lookup returns CDR1 LGHNA and CDR2 YSLEER. The CDR3 coding sequence is TGCGCCAGCAGCCCCACAGGGGAAGAGACCCAGTACTTC. It specifies CASSPTGEETQYF.

V usage is TRBV5-1 and J usage is TRBJ1-1; possible D gene TRBD1, 6 bases. The CDR3 is 14 residues long. The germline V gene has CDR1 SGHRS and CDR2 YFSETQ. V was pared by 4 bases and J by 7 bases, with 17 bases between. The CDR3 loop reads CASSVGAGDDEAFF. The CDR3 nucleotides read TGCGCCAGCAGCGTTGGGGCAGGGGACGATGAAGCTTTCTTT.

The chain carries TRBV10-3 and TRBJ2-7; 16 bases map to TRBD2. The CDR3 contains 16 residues. Germline assignment: CDR1 ENHRY and CDR2 SYGVKD. The V gene end was trimmed by 4 bases and the J gene end by 2 bases; junction bases not matched to a gene: 2. CDR3 coding DNA: TGTGCCATCAGTGTGGGACTAGCGGGAGGGCCCTACGAGCAGTACTTC. Protein sequence: CAISVGLAGGPYEQYF.

The chain uses TRBV4-3 and TRBJ2-7, with TRBD1 matching over 8 bases. Germline CDR1 LGHNA, CDR2 YSLEER. This CDR3 region has 16 residues. V trimming: 0 bases; J trimming: 7 bases; junction bases outside the gene matches: 11. The CDR3 DNA reads TGCGCCAGCAGCCAAGATCCGAGACAGGGGATGGGGGAGCAGTACTTC. Its protein is CASSQDPRQGMGEQYF.

The chain couples TRBV27 to TRBJ1-3; D not resolved. This CDR3 contains 12 residues. V was clipped by 5 bases and J by 10 bases, with 12 bases between them. Germline V gene sequence: CDR1 MNHEY, CDR2 SMNVEV (reference sequence). CDR3 sequence: CASSPGFGTIYF. The DNA for the CDR3 is TGTGCCAGCAGTCCCGGGTTTGGTACCATATATTTT.

The chain links TRBV30 to TRBJ2-2, with 10 bases that match TRBD2. This CDR3 is 17 amino acids long. CDR1 GTSNPN and CDR2 SVGIG come from the germline V gene (reference sequence). Germline trimming cut 3 bases from V and 3 bases from J; bases unmatched to any gene: 10. The CDR3, as DNA: TGTGCCTGGAGGGCCCTAGCGGGAGTTCCGGACACCGGGGAGCTGTTTTTT. Translated, it gives CAWRALAGVPDTGELFF. Together with reference TRBV30 and TRBJ2-2, the CDR3 gives the full variable domain: SQTIHQWPATLVQPVGSPLSLECTVEGTSNPNLYWYRQAAGRGLQLLFYSVGIGQISSEVPQNLSASRPQDRQFILSSKKLLLSDSGFYLCAWRALAGVPDTGELFFGEGSRLTVL.

The chain recombines TRBV2 with TRBJ1-2; TRBD1 matches 9 bases. Trimming removed 5 bases from V and 5 bases from J; junction bases left unmatched: 3. Germline lookup yields CDR1 SNHLY and CDR2 FYNNEI. The CDR3 has 13 amino acids. The CDR3 region is CASSIGTGYGYTF. In DNA, the CDR3 is TGTGCCAGCAGTATAGGGACAGGGTATGGCTACACCTTC. The full variable domain, with the rest looked up from reference TRBV2 and TRBJ1-2, is EPEVTQTPSHQVTQMGQEVILRCVPISNHLYFYWYRQILGQKVEFLVSFYNNEISEKSEIFDDQFSVERPDGSNFTLKIRSTKLEDSAMYFCASSIGTGYGYTFGSGTRLTVV.

This chain joins TRBV5-1 and TRBJ1-1; TRBD1 aligns across 7 bases. Germline trimming cut 3 bases from V and 3 bases from J; bases unmatched to any gene: 8. The CDR3 contains 15 residues. In germline, CDR1 is SGHRS, CDR2 YFSETQ. As DNA, the CDR3 is TGCGCCAGCAGCTCCGCCGGGACAGTTTACACTGAAGCTTTCTTT. Translated: CASSSAGTVYTEAFF.

This sequence joins TRBV30 and TRBJ2-7; D uncertain. The V end was cut by 4 bases, the J end by 0 bases, with 10 bases between. Germline CDR1 is GTSNPN and CDR2 is SVGIG (reference sequence). This CDR3 is 13 amino acids long. CDR3 in amino acids: CAWNPGASYEQYF. For the CDR3, the DNA is TGTGCCTGGAATCCAGGTGCCTCCTACGAGCAGTACTTC.

The chain uses TRBV4-1 and TRBJ2-7, with unresolved D. V lost 0 bases and J 0 bases, leaving 9 bases between the germline ends. CDR3 length: 15 amino acids. The germline gives CDR1 MGHRA, CDR2 YSYEKL. CDR3 nucleotides: TGCGCCAGCAGCCAAGAGGCTGTCAACTCCTACGAGCAGTACTTC. It specifies CASSQEAVNSYEQYF.

This chain connects TRBV6-1 to TRBJ2-1; TRBD2 is a possible D gene (6 bases). Per the germline V gene, CDR1 is MNHNS and CDR2 is SASEGT. V was cut by 6 bases and J by 8 bases, with 17 bases left in between. There are 14 residues in the CDR3. The CDR3 DNA is TGTGCCAGCAGCAAAACGGGGCGGGATGATGAGCAGTTCTTC. This encodes CASSKTGRDDEQFF.